The 17 T cell receptor beta chains in this list originate from one sample, sequenced in a study of molecular identifiers for immune sequencing clone quantification. TCRdb ran MiXCR on the PCR reads and lists one entry per CDR3 protein. The table includes approximately 500,000 distinct CDR3 sequences, 25% detected once. Sequencing was done on a sample of naive CD8+ T cells from blood, with Jurkat cell RNA spiked in. The subset is: FACS-sorted CD8+CD4-CCR7+CD45RA+ naive T cells. These receptors were obtained from a human donor in good health. Some libraries in this study had Jurkat cell RNA spiked in.

This clonotype was picked up a small number of times. CDR3 amino acids: CASSQDAGGEDEAFF. CDR3 nucleotides: TGCGCCAGCAGCCAAGATGCAGGGGGCGAAGATGAAGCTTTCTTT. The rearrangement joins TRBV4-3 to TRBJ1-1; 8 nucleotides agree with TRBD1. J lost 7 bases, V lost 0 bases, and 7 bases had no gene match. In germline, CDR1 is LGHNA, CDR2 YSLEER. The CDR3 loop spans 15 amino acids.

This clonotype was detected only once. A read error may account for a junction end that differs from germline. This sequence joins TRBV30 and TRBJ1-1; D gene uncertain. CDR1 GTSNPN and CDR2 SVGIG come from the germline V gene (reference sequence). The CDR3 spans 15 residues. CDR3 sequence reads: CAWSVFSLQNTAAFF. The DNA for the CDR3 is TGTGCCTGGAGTGTATTTAGTCTCCAGAACACTGCAGCTTTCTTT.

Details on this clonotype: This may arise from a read error, as a much more abundant clone is one base away. The chain uses TRBV5-1 and TRBJ2-4; no firm D call. The CDR3 is made up of 13 amino acids. The germline V gene encodes CDR1 SGHRS and CDR2 YFSETQ. V shed 0 bases and J shed 7 bases, with 8 bases lying between them. The CDR3 coding sequence is TGCGCCAGCAGCTTGGAGAGCGAGAACATTCAGTACTTC. Residues: CASSLESENIQYF.

At least ten counts were recorded for this clonotype. The rearrangement uses TRBV27 and TRBJ2-7; 7 bases agree with TRBD1. Unmatched junction bases numbered 4, after V lost 1 base and J lost 4 bases. Germline V gene sequence: CDR1 MNHEY, CDR2 SMNVEV (reference sequence). CDR3 length equals 14 residues. The CDR3 protein is CASSLWPGQYEQYF. The DNA for the CDR3 is TGTGCCAGCAGTTTATGGCCGGGACAGTACGAGCAGTACTTC.

About this clonotype: This may be a read error, as it is one base from a much larger clone. The V call is TRBV4-1, the J call TRBJ2-5, with D hard to call. CDR1 MGHRA and CDR2 YSYEKL come from the germline V gene. The CDR3 spans 14 residues. The CDR3 bases are TGCGCCAGCAGCCAAGACGGATACCAAGAGACCCGGTACTTC. It translates to CASSQDGYQETRYF.

The CDR3 here is CASSTATGLGEQYF. The CDR3 DNA reads TGTGCCAGCAGCACCGCGACTGGTCTGGGCGAGCAGTACTTC. This chain joins TRBV7-6 and TRBJ2-7; D is unresolved. V lost 5 bases and J 6 bases, leaving 17 bases between the germline ends. There are 14 residues in the CDR3. Germline CDR1 SGHVS, CDR2 FNYEAQ.

In regard to this clonotype: A much larger clone lies a single base off, so this may be a read error. It is unclear where the CDR3 begins or ends on the DNA, so no DNA is shown, and the CDR3 is as TCRdb lists it. CDR3 residues: CASSWGQGNYGHTF. The J gene is TRBJ1-2, the V gene TRBV19; no check of the table's D call, TRBD1, against the DNA was made. CDR1 is LNHDA and CDR2 is SQIVND in the germline V gene (reference sequence). Including both end residues, the CDR3 is 14 amino acids long.

Concerning this clonotype: A much larger clone sits a single nucleotide away, making a read error possible. The chain uses TRBV7-9 and TRBJ2-3, with 10 bases that match TRBD2. The CDR3 extends over 16 amino acids. Germline CDR1 reads SEHNR; CDR2 reads FQNEAQ (reference sequence). DNA of the CDR3: TGTGCCAGCAGCTCTAGGACTAGCGGAATCACAGATGCGCAGTATTTT. This encodes CASSSRTSGITDAQYF.

The chain uses TRBV3-1 and TRBJ2-7; D not resolved. Germline loops: CDR1 LGHDT, CDR2 YNNKEL (reference sequence). V dropped 3 bases and J dropped 4 bases, with 10 bases sitting between them. This CDR3 has 13 amino acids. The CDR3 spells CASSQTRWYEQYF. The CDR3 bases are TGTGCCAGCAGCCAGACGCGGTGGTACGAGCAGTACTTC.

Points on this clonotype: The junction shows a germline mismatch at one end, possibly a read error. V is TRBV19 and J is TRBJ2-7, with 8 bases fitting TRBD1. This CDR3 has 14 amino acids. Germline CDR1 is LNHDA and CDR2 is SQIVND (reference sequence). In nucleotides, the CDR3 is TGTGCCAATAGTCCGGGGACAGGAGACTACGAGCAGTACTTC. The encoded protein is CANSPGTGDYEQYF.

The J gene is TRBJ1-2, the V gene TRBV6-5; possible D gene TRBD1, 6 bases. CDR1 and CDR2 from the germline V gene are MNHEY and SVGAGI. The CDR3 covers 17 residues. Trimming took off 5 bases at V and 4 bases at J, with 23 bases between the two ends. CDR3: CASSHTTYRDRGYGYTF. The CDR3 DNA is TGTGCCAGCAGTCACACGACTTACAGGGATCGAGGCTATGGCTACACCTTC.

In this sample, this clonotype turned up a few times. The V and J genes are TRBV24-1 and TRBJ2-1; D is possibly TRBD1 or TRBD2 (5 bases each). The CDR3 runs 13 residues. Trimming pared 2 bases from V and 6 bases from J, leaving 7 bases between. Germline V CDR1 and CDR2: KGHDR, SFDVKD. CDR3 sequence reads: CATSDWDGNEQFF. The DNA for the CDR3 is TGTGCCACCAGTGATTGGGACGGCAATGAGCAGTTCTTC.

A few counts support this clonotype. The chain employs TRBV11-3 and TRBJ2-5, with 8 bases fitting TRBD1. This CDR3 contains 15 residues. Germline V CDR1 and CDR2: SGHNT, YENEEA. V was pared by 5 bases and J by 2 bases, with 7 bases of the junction left unmatched. CDR3 in amino acids: CASSARTGGQETQYF. As DNA, the CDR3 is TGTGCCAGCAGCGCCCGAACAGGGGGACAAGAGACCCAGTACTTC.

The chain has TRBV7-9 and TRBJ1-1; 9 bases are a match to TRBD1. The CDR3 covers 16 residues. After removal of 1 base from V and 6 bases from J, the junction contained 9 bases not matched to a gene. Germline V gene sequence: CDR1 SEHNR, CDR2 FQNEAQ (reference sequence). CDR3 amino acids: CASSLEWGDRVAEAFF. The CDR3 DNA sequence: TGTGCCAGCAGCTTAGAGTGGGGGGACAGGGTAGCTGAAGCTTTCTTT.

With regard to this clonotype: The junction departs from the called germline gene at one end, perhaps through a read error. V usage is TRBV19 and J usage is TRBJ2-3; 15 positions match TRBD2. This CDR3 comprises 18 residues. Germline CDR1 LNHDA, CDR2 SQIVND (reference sequence). CDR3 nucleotides: TGTGCCAGTAGTATCCTTGGACTAGCGGGAGGGGGCACAGAAACGCAGTATTTT. Its translation: CASSILGLAGGGTETQYF.

A word on this clonotype: Given a much more abundant clone one base away, this may be a read error. Since the CDR3 does not end with the conserved phenylalanine or tryptophan, this likely comes from a read error. V usage is TRBV4-3 and J usage is TRBJ2-7; TRBD1 matches 7 bases. From germline, CDR1 is LGHNA and CDR2 YSLEER. CDR3 size: 14 residues. J lost 2 bases, V lost 2 bases, and 3 bases had no gene match. CDR3 nucleotides: TGCGCCAGCAGCCAAAACAGGGGCGCCTACGAGCAGTACATC. It is translated as CASSQNRGAYEQYI.

Comment on this clonotype: The junction and the germline gene differ at one end; a read error may be behind it. The CDR3 DNA reads as TGCAGCGTTGAAGGGTCGGGGGGTGGGAGGACCTACAGCCTGGAGACCCGGTACTTC. Translation: CSVEGSGGGRTYSLETRYF. This chain links TRBV29-1 with TRBJ2-5; 7 bases fit TRBD2. This CDR3 is 19 amino acids long. Germline-derived CDR1 and CDR2 are SQVTM and ANQGSEA. The entire variable domain, with the rest obtained from reference TRBV29-1 and TRBJ2-5, is as follows: SAVISQKPSRDICQRGTSLTIQCQVDSQVTMMFWYRQQPGQSLTLIATANQGSEATYESGFVIDKFPISRPNLTFSTLTVSNMSPEDSSIYLCSVEGSGGGRTYSLETRYFGPGTRLLVL.